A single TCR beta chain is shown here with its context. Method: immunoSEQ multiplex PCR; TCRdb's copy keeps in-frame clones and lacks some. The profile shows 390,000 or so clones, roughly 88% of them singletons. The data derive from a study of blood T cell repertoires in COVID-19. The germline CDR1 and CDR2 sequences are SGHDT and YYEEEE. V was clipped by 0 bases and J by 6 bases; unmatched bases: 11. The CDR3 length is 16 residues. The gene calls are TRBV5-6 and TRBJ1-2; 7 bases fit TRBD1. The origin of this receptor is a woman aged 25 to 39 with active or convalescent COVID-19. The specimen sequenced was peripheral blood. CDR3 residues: CASSLVHEQGLDGYTF. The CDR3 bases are TGTGCCAGCAGCTTGGTCCACGAACAGGGGTTAGATGGCTACACCTTC.